The TCR beta chain described here comes from a study of blood T cell repertoires in COVID-19. Study as a whole: The analysed material was cDNA or gDNA that came from T cells, B-cell-depleted T cells, or PBMCs.

Original processing notes: Scientists estimated how many nucleated cells there were by amplifying reference gene primers. Method: immunoSEQ multiplex PCR; TCRdb's copy keeps in-frame clones and lacks some. V, J and clone size derive from that table, while D and trimming were established from the DNA sequence. The top ten hold about 1.8% of the sample, which has some 55,000 clones, roughly 80% seen once. CDR3 length equals 14 residues. CDR1 and CDR2 (germline): KGHSH, LQKENI. Trimming shortened V by 6 bases and J by 8 bases, and 19 bases separated the two germline ends. This chain joins TRBV18 and TRBJ1-1; D not certain. The sequencing input was peripheral blood. The receptor was derived from an older woman with acute or convalescent COVID-19. The CDR3 spells CASSGGSAVYEAFF. The CDR3 DNA sequence: TGTGCCAGCTCGGGAGGGTCGGCTGTTTACGAAGCTTTCTTT.